This T cell receptor (beta chain) was recorded in a study of blood T cell repertoires in COVID-19. Study as a whole: COVID-19 samples from acute and convalescent phases originated in the United States, Italy and Spain. From T cells, B-cell-depleted T cells, or PBMCs came the material, which was cDNA or gDNA.

Authors' methods: It was from reference gene primer amplification that nucleated cell counts were estimated. The protocol was immunoSEQ multiplex PCR, while the TCRdb copy is restricted to in-frame clones and leaves out a portion. Clonal size and the V and J genes are those of that table, whereas D and trimming came from the DNA. In the table there are 98,000 or so clones, 82% of which are singletons. This sequence originates from a man between 60 and 75 years old with acute or convalescent COVID-19. Sequencing was performed on peripheral blood.

CDR3 residues: CASSLGQFNEQFF. Here the CDR3 DNA reads TGTGCCAGCAGCTTAGGACAGTTCAATGAGCAGTTCTTC. This chain links TRBV7-2 with TRBJ2-1; possible D gene TRBD1, 5 bases. V dropped 1 base and J dropped 6 bases, with 7 bases sitting between them. CDR1 and CDR2 from the germline V gene are SGHTA and FQGNSA. This CDR3 is 13 amino acids long.